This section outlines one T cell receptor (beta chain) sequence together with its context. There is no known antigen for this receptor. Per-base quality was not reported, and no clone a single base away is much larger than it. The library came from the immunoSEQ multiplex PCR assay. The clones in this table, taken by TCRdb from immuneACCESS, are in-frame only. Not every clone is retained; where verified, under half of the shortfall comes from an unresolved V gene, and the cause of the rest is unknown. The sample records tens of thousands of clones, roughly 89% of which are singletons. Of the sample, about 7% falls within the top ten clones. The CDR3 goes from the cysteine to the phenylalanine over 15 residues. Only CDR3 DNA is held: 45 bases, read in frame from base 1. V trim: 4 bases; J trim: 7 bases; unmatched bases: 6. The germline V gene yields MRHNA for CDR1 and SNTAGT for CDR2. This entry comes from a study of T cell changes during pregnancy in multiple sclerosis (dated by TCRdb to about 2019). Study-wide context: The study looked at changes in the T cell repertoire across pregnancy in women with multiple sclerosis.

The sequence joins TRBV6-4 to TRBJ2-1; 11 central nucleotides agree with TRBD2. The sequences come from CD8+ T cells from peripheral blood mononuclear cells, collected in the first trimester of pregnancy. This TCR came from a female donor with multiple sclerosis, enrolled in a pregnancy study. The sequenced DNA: TGTGCCAGCAGTGGGGAGACTAGCGGGACGAATGAGCAGTTCTTC. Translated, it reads CASSGETSGTNEQFF.